This TCR beta chain emerged from a study of OX40 agonist ivuxolimab in advanced cancers. As for the study in general: At doses from 0.01 to 10 mg/kg, patients were given intravenous ivuxolimab every 2 weeks.

Comments on this clone: Its target is not known.

Findings and caveats of the study: At 0.1 to 3.0 mg/kg, CD4+ and CD8+ blood T cells expanded clonally by week 6. Averaged across samples, CD8+ T cells carried more expanded clones than CD4+ did. Also present in some nonresponders was a low level of normalized T-cell clonal expansion.

Measured with immunoSEQ multiplex PCR; TCRdb has only the in-frame clones, and not every one. The sample records 70,000 or so clones, 84% being singletons. This CDR3 comprises 15 residues. The V gene lost 4 bases and the J gene lost 0 bases, with 11 bases spanning the gap. Germline-derived CDR1 and CDR2 are SGHRS and YFSETQ. The receptor comes from an adult with an advanced solid tumor such as melanoma, head and neck, liver or kidney cancer. This sequence joins TRBV5-1 and TRBJ2-1; D gene ambiguous. The source material was CD4+ or CD8+ T cells sorted from blood, sampled in a trial of the OX40 agonist ivuxolimab. CDR3 nucleotide sequence: TGCGCCAGCAGCAGTCTAGAGAGCTCCTACAATGAGCAGTTCTTC. Amino acid sequence: CASSSLESSYNEQFF. Full variable domain (rest looked up from reference TRBV5-1 and TRBJ2-1): KAGVTQTPRYLIKTRGQQVTLSCSPISGHRSVSWYQQTPGQGLQFLFEYFSETQRNKGNFPGRFSGRQFSNSRSEMNVSTLELGDSALYLCASSSLESSYNEQFFGPGTRLTVL.